Following are 22 T cell receptor beta chains from one sample sequenced in a study of cytomegalovirus exposure and HLA in healthy donors. The PCR made use of 60 Vbeta and 13 Jbeta primers. Data came from immunoSEQ multiplex PCR; TCRdb stores just in-frame clones and leaves some out. The repertoire holds around 100,000 clones, with around four fifths as singletons. The sequenced material came from PBMCs. Receptor source: a man aged 25-45 years in good health and CMV-seronegative.

This clone was found a few times. The chain carries TRBV7-9 and TRBJ2-7; 7 bases are shared with TRBD1. CDR1 SEHNR and CDR2 FQNEAQ come from the germline V gene (reference sequence). The V and J ends lost 5 bases and 3 bases, in that order; junction bases with no gene match: 7. This CDR3 is 14 amino acids long. The CDR3 region is CASSPPTGVYEQYF. Here the CDR3 DNA reads TGTGCCAGCAGCCCACCTACAGGGGTCTACGAGCAGTACTTC.

This chain uses TRBV19 with TRBJ2-3, with unresolved D. Germline V gene lookup returns CDR1 LNHDA and CDR2 SQIVND (reference sequence). V was cut by 6 bases and J by 0 bases, with 10 bases left in between. The CDR3 contains 14 residues. DNA for the CDR3: TGTGCCAGTAGCCAAACCACTAGCACAGATACGCAGTATTTT. It specifies CASSQTTSTDTQYF.

The V gene is TRBV11-2, the J gene TRBJ1-4; 10 positions agree with TRBD1. The CDR3 contains 15 residues. Trimming took 5 bases from V and 8 from J; bases not matched to a gene: 8. Germline V lookup: CDR1 SGHAT, CDR2 FQNNGV. CDR3 in DNA: TGTGCCAGCAGCCTCGGGGGACAGGGGAAAGAAAAACTGTTTTTT. Translation gives CASSLGGQGKEKLFF. The entire variable domain, with the rest obtained from reference TRBV11-2 and TRBJ1-4, is as follows: EAGVAQSPRYKIIEKRQSVAFWCNPISGHATLYWYQQILGQGPKLLIQFQNNGVVDDSQLPKDRFSAERLKGVDSTLKIQPAKLEDSAVYLCASSLGGQGKEKLFFGSGTQLSVL.

The gene calls are TRBV5-1 and TRBJ2-2; D might be TRBD2 (7 bases). The germline V gene encodes CDR1 SGHRS and CDR2 YFSETQ. Between the trimmed V and J ends, which lost 4 bases and 4 bases, there was a span of 20 bases. This CDR3 contains 17 residues. CDR3 protein: CASSRGAGRGSTGELFF. CDR3 bases: TGCGCCAGCAGCCGGGGGGCAGGACGAGGATCCACCGGGGAGCTGTTTTTT.

The gene calls are TRBV7-9 and TRBJ2-3, with TRBD2 as a possible D gene (5 bases). V lost 1 base, J lost 0 bases, and 8 bases lay in between. CDR1 and CDR2 from the germline V gene are SEHNR and FQNEAQ (reference sequence). The CDR3 length is 15 residues. CDR3 residues: CASSLEGGSTDTQYF. The CDR3 bases are TGTGCCAGCAGCTTAGAGGGCGGGAGCACAGATACGCAGTATTTT.

The J gene is TRBJ2-4, the V gene TRBV30, with D perhaps TRBD2 (6 bases). The CDR3 loop spans 16 amino acids. Looked up from germline, CDR1 is GTSNPN and CDR2 is SVGIG (reference sequence). With 1 base removed from V and 8 bases from J, the gap between germline ends came to 21 bases. The CDR3 sequence is CAWSATGWRGRDIQYF. The CDR3 DNA reads as TGTGCCTGGAGTGCGACGGGATGGAGGGGAAGGGACATTCAGTACTTC.

This clone is a singleton in its sample. One end of the junction fails to match germline, which may point to a read error. The gene calls are TRBV28 and TRBJ2-7; D may be TRBD1 (6 bases). The germline V gene has CDR1 MDHEN and CDR2 SYDVKM. The CDR3 extends over 12 amino acids. The CDR3 DNA reads TGTGCCAGCAATTTACCAGACAGGGAGCAGTACTTC. This sequence encodes CASNLPDREQYF.

The chain carries TRBV2 and TRBJ2-5; D unclear. Trimming pared 5 bases from V and 1 base from J, leaving 8 bases between. The germline CDR1 and CDR2 sequences are SNHLY and FYNNEI. The CDR3 runs 13 residues. CDR3 sequence (DNA): TGTGCCAGCAGTAGAACGGGCCAAGAGACCCAGTACTTC. Translation gives CASSRTGQETQYF.

This chain joins TRBV5-1 and TRBJ2-7; 8 bases agree with TRBD2. Germline lookup yields CDR1 SGHRS and CDR2 YFSETQ. Germline trimming cut 4 bases from V and 6 bases from J; bases unmatched to any gene: 15. The CDR3 covers 16 residues. The CDR3 DNA sequence: TGCGCCAGCAGCGGGGGTTTGGTTGCGGGGGGTACCGAGCAGTACTTC. Protein sequence: CASSGGLVAGGTEQYF.

The chain couples TRBV27 to TRBJ2-1; 12 bases align to TRBD2. In germline, CDR1 is MNHEY, CDR2 SMNVEV (reference sequence). This CDR3 has 16 residues. J lost 10 bases, V lost 5 bases, and 12 bases had no gene match. Here the CDR3 reads CASSQPSGGGLGEQFF. CDR3 DNA sequence: TGTGCCAGCAGTCAGCCTAGCGGGGGGGGATTGGGAGAGCAGTTCTTC.

This clone was counted between two and nine times. The V gene is TRBV2, the J gene TRBJ2-7; D perhaps matches TRBD1 (6 bases). This CDR3 comprises 13 residues. Between the trimmed V and J ends, which lost 10 bases and 6 bases, there was a span of 19 bases. The germline CDR1 and CDR2 sequences are SNHLY and FYNNEI. The CDR3 DNA reads as TGTGCCATAGAGGGGGTTAGGATCGGCGAGCAGTACTTC. This sequence encodes CAIEGVRIGEQYF.

The rearrangement joins TRBV7-6 to TRBJ2-1; 7 bases are a match to TRBD2. The V segment lost 0 bases and the J segment 6 bases; nucleotides outside the gene matches: 8. The CDR3 totals 16 residues. Germline V lookup: CDR1 SGHVS, CDR2 FNYEAQ. The CDR3 coding sequence is TGTGCCAGCAGCTTAGCGGGGAGGGGCCAGCTCAATGAGCAGTTCTTC. Residues: CASSLAGRGQLNEQFF.

V gene TRBV6-5 combines with J gene TRBJ1-1; D is possibly TRBD1 (5 bases). CDR1 and CDR2 from the germline V gene are MNHEY and SVGAGI. The V end lost 5 bases, the J end lost 6 bases, and 13 bases lay between the germline ends. This CDR3 region has 13 residues. Here the CDR3 reads CASSERGGAEAFF. The CDR3 region has the DNA TGTGCCAGCAGTGAGCGGGGCGGGGCTGAAGCTTTCTTT.

V is TRBV5-1 and J is TRBJ2-2; TRBD2 matches 12 bases. The V segment lost 2 bases and the J segment 4 bases; nucleotides outside the gene matches: 12. Germline V gene sequence: CDR1 SGHRS, CDR2 YFSETQ. The length of the CDR3 is 19 residues. This CDR3 reads CASSFSGLAGGRGTGELFF. In DNA, the CDR3 is TGCGCCAGCAGCTTCTCTGGCCTAGCGGGAGGGCGCGGCACCGGGGAGCTGTTTTTT. The variable domain in full, with the rest retrieved from reference TRBV5-1 and TRBJ2-2, is KAGVTQTPRYLIKTRGQQVTLSCSPISGHRSVSWYQQTPGQGLQFLFEYFSETQRNKGNFPGRFSGRQFSNSRSEMNVSTLELGDSALYLCASSFSGLAGGRGTGELFFGEGSRLTVL.

V is TRBV27 and J is TRBJ1-6; D is ambiguous. Germline V gives CDR1 MNHEY, CDR2 SMNVEV (reference sequence). This CDR3 contains 16 residues. V was shortened by 5 bases and J by 4 bases, with 15 bases between the two germline ends. The CDR3 sequence is CASSPPRRKYNSPLHF. The CDR3 region has the DNA TGTGCCAGCAGTCCACCCCGCAGGAAGTATAATTCACCCCTCCACTTT.

The gene calls are TRBV15 and TRBJ2-7, with a weak D call TRBD2 (6 bases). The CDR3 spans 16 residues. The germline CDR1 and CDR2 sequences are LNHNV and YYDKDF (reference sequence). V was trimmed by 3 bases and J by 4 bases, leaving 19 bases between them. CDR3 loop: CATSRGGGVLLYEQYF. The CDR3 DNA reads TGTGCCACCAGCAGGGGGGGAGGAGTTCTGCTTTACGAGCAGTACTTC.

This chain joins TRBV29-1 and TRBJ1-2; TRBD1 aligns across 10 bases. Per the germline V gene, CDR1 is SQVTM and CDR2 is ANQGSEA. V lost 4 bases and J lost 8; bases outside the gene matches: 4. The CDR3 runs 12 residues. CDR3 region: CSVGGQGNGYTF. CDR3 nucleotides: TGCAGCGTTGGGGGACAGGGGAACGGCTACACCTTC.

This chain joins TRBV11-2 and TRBJ2-3; TRBD2 aligns across 11 bases. V shed 5 bases, J shed 2 bases, and the junction held 12 bases outside the gene matches. CDR3 length equals 18 residues. The V gene's germline CDR1 is SGHAT and CDR2 FQNNGV. DNA of the CDR3: TGTGCCAGCAGCCCCACGGCACTAGCGGGGGCCAACACAGATACGCAGTATTTT. This gives the protein CASSPTALAGANTDTQYF.

The V and J genes are TRBV9 and TRBJ1-5; D is unclear. This CDR3 contains 15 residues. Germline V gene sequence: CDR1 SGDLS, CDR2 YYNGEE. V shed 0 bases and J shed 0 bases, with 7 bases lying between them. For the CDR3, the DNA is TGTGCCAGCAGCGTAGGTCCCAATAGCAATCAGCCCCAGCATTTT. Residues: CASSVGPNSNQPQHF.

V and J are TRBV5-1 and TRBJ2-5; a weak D match, TRBD2 (5 bases). The CDR3 totals 13 residues. Per germline, CDR1 SGHRS and CDR2 YFSETQ. V lost 1 base, J lost 4 bases, and 8 bases lay in between. The CDR3 loop is CASSLRRGETQYF. Here the CDR3 DNA reads TGCGCCAGCAGCTTGCGCCGGGGAGAGACCCAGTACTTC. The variable domain in full, completed from reference TRBV5-1 and TRBJ2-5, reads KAGVTQTPRYLIKTRGQQVTLSCSPISGHRSVSWYQQTPGQGLQFLFEYFSETQRNKGNFPGRFSGRQFSNSRSEMNVSTLELGDSALYLCASSLRRGETQYFGPGTRLLVL.

This rearrangement joins TRBV7-7 to TRBJ2-5, with a possible D match to TRBD1 (6 bases). Germline values: CDR1 SSHAT, CDR2 FNYEAQ (reference sequence). The CDR3 consists of 13 residues. V was pared by 7 bases and J by 1 base, with 10 bases between. CDR3: CASKGDIQETQYF. The CDR3 region has the DNA TGTGCCAGCAAAGGGGACATCCAAGAGACCCAGTACTTC.

The chain uses TRBV30 and TRBJ1-1; the match to TRBD1 covers 8 bases. The junction had 14 bases not matched to a gene; V was cut back by 7 bases and J by 10 bases. This CDR3 is 13 amino acids long. CDR1 and CDR2 (germline): GTSNPN, SVGIG (reference sequence). The CDR3 here is CALMGQAHTGAFF. As DNA, the CDR3 is TGTGCCTTGATGGGACAGGCACACACGGGAGCTTTCTTT.